The entry below gives a single TCR beta chain sequence along with its context. Its specificity is unknown. The ends were cut back, 2 bases at V and 8 bases at J, with 6 bases in the middle. In germline, CDR1 is MNHNS, CDR2 SASEGT. This CDR3 comprises 12 residues. TCRdb's table, derived via immunoSEQ multiplex PCR, lists solely in-frame clones and lacks some. The sample shows about 28,000 clones, roughly 86% of them seen only once. This sample is part of a study of T cells in localized non-small cell lung cancer. Study-level points and caveats: Adjacent lung had a median roughly 58 of the 100 largest tumor clones. Longer overall survival was associated with a higher density of T cells in the blood. Uninvolved adjacent lung showed peak T cell clonality, exceeding tumor.

Here the sequenced sample was peripheral blood, taken before any cancer treatment. This clonotype originated in a male donor aged 60 or over with stage I lung adenocarcinoma. The rearrangement joins TRBV6-1 to TRBJ1-4; D gene ambiguous. CDR3: CASSESGEKLFF. The CDR3 nucleotides are TGTGCCAGCAGTGAATCCGGGGAAAAACTGTTTTTT.